This entry lists 19 T cell receptor beta chains sequenced from one sample in a study of T cell responses to AZD1222 COVID-19 vaccine. Assay: immunoSEQ multiplex PCR; the TCRdb copy retains only in-frame clones and omits some. The sample lists about 110,000 clones, around 90% occurring once. The material sequenced was peripheral blood, taken on day 0 of MenACWY control vaccination. These receptors were collected from an adult in good health.

This clone was seen once. The V gene is TRBV7-9, the J gene TRBJ2-3; unclear D gene. The CDR3 consists of 12 residues. V gave up 5 bases and J gave up 6 bases, with 9 bases separating them. Per germline, CDR1 SEHNR and CDR2 FQNEAQ (reference sequence). Here the CDR3 DNA reads TGTGCCAGCAGCCCTCTGGGGGATACGCAGTATTTT. Translating it yields CASSPLGDTQYF.

V gene TRBV3-1 (or the pseudogene TRBV3-2) combines with J gene TRBJ1-5; D is ambiguous. V dropped 7 bases and J dropped 5 bases, with 21 bases sitting between them. CDR1 and CDR2 from the germline V gene are LGHDT and YNNKEL (reference sequence). The CDR3 has 16 amino acids. The CDR3 DNA reads as TGTGCCAGCATCTCGAGTAGGATGGCCGAACATCAGCCCCAGCATTTT. It encodes CASISSRMAEHQPQHF.

This clone was detected once. V gene TRBV5-1 combines with J gene TRBJ2-5; perhaps TRBD2 as D (6 bases). Trimming stripped 5 bases from V and 5 bases from J, with 13 bases between. The CDR3 extends over 13 amino acids. Germline CDR1 reads SGHRS; CDR2 reads YFSETQ. CDR3 sequence (DNA): TGCGCCAGCAGTCCGGAGGGGAGGGAGACCCAGTACTTC. Protein sequence: CASSPEGRETQYF.

V is TRBV6-4 and J is TRBJ1-6; D remains unclear. Germline CDR1 and CDR2: MRHNA and SNTAGT. The CDR3 totals 13 residues. The germline V and J ends were trimmed by 2 bases and 5 bases, with 4 bases remaining between them. The CDR3 spells CASSDRDNSPLHF. CDR3 in DNA: TGTGCCAGCAGTGACAGGGATAATTCACCCCTCCACTTT.

This sequence joins TRBV18 and TRBJ2-3, with D perhaps matching TRBD2 (6 bases). Germline V gives CDR1 KGHSH, CDR2 LQKENI. This CDR3 region has 15 residues. V lost 1 base to trimming and J lost 0 bases, with 8 bases between them. The CDR3 DNA reads TGTGCCAGCTCACCACTGGAGGGAAGCACAGATACGCAGTATTTT. It encodes CASSPLEGSTDTQYF.

The J gene is TRBJ1-3, the V gene TRBV7-9; D unclear. CDR1 and CDR2 (germline): SEHNR, FQNEAQ (reference sequence). V was pared by 4 bases and J by 0 bases, with 10 bases between. The CDR3 length is 15 residues. The CDR3 spells CASSSVPNSGNTIYF. The DNA for the CDR3 is TGTGCCAGCAGCTCGGTCCCTAACTCTGGAAACACCATATATTTT.

CDR3 sequence (DNA): TGTGCCAGCAGCGTAGGGGGCATTTCCTACGAGCAGTACTTC. This sequence encodes CASSVGGISYEQYF. This chain links TRBV9 with TRBJ2-7; D may be TRBD1 (5 bases). The CDR3 is made up of 14 amino acids. Germline values: CDR1 SGDLS, CDR2 YYNGEE. V lost 0 bases to trimming and J lost 1 base, with 8 bases between them.

The V call is TRBV9, the J call TRBJ1-6; D not certain. CDR1 is SGDLS and CDR2 is YYNGEE in the germline V gene. V was pared by 0 bases and J by 8 bases, with 6 bases between. This CDR3 region has 13 residues. The DNA for the CDR3 is TGTGCCAGCAGCGTAGACTCCGATTCACCCCTCCACTTT. Its protein product is CASSVDSDSPLHF.

The chain recombines TRBV6-5 with TRBJ1-4, with TRBD1 matching over 10 bases. Trimming removed 11 bases from V and 5 bases from J; junction bases left unmatched: 5. Germline CDR1 MNHEY, CDR2 SVGAGI. This CDR3 region has 13 residues. CDR3 in DNA: TGTGCCTCCCGGACAGGGGGGAATGAAAAACTGTTTTTT. Translation: CASRTGGNEKLFF.

J is TRBJ2-7 and V is TRBV11-2; D may be TRBD2 (5 bases). V shed 5 bases and J shed 0 bases, with 11 bases lying between them. Germline values: CDR1 SGHAT, CDR2 FQNNGV. The CDR3 runs 14 residues. CDR3 coding DNA: TGTGCCAGCAGCCTGATAGGGAGCTCCTACGAGCAGTACTTC. This gives the protein CASSLIGSSYEQYF.

This chain joins TRBV24-1 and TRBJ2-1; D unresolved. V lost 3 bases, J lost 8 bases, and 7 bases lay in between. The CDR3 runs 12 residues. The germline V gene encodes CDR1 KGHDR and CDR2 SFDVKD. As DNA, the CDR3 is TGTGCCACCAGTGATCGGATCGATGAGCAGTTCTTC. Translated, it gives CATSDRIDEQFF.

The chain links TRBV7-9 to TRBJ2-1; D is uncertain. The CDR3 loop spans 14 amino acids. Germline V lookup: CDR1 SEHNR, CDR2 FQNEAQ (reference sequence). Between the trimmed V and J ends, which lost 2 bases and 6 bases, there was a span of 11 bases. The CDR3 bases are TGTGCCAGCAGCTTATATTATGAGATCAATGAGCAGTTCTTC. This gives the protein CASSLYYEINEQFF.

This clone was recorded once. This chain connects TRBV7-2 to TRBJ2-2, with 10 bases lining up with TRBD1. The CDR3 totals 14 residues. The germline CDR1 and CDR2 sequences are SGHTA and FQGNSA. Trimming at V came to 3 bases and at J to 5 bases, leaving 0 bases not matched to a gene. DNA for the CDR3: TGTGCCAGCAGCTTGGACAGGGGGACCGGGGAGCTGTTTTTT. Its translation: CASSLDRGTGELFF.

This rearrangement joins TRBV7-2 to TRBJ2-2; possible D gene TRBD2, 5 bases. Trimming shortened V by 5 bases and J by 7 bases, and 17 bases separated the two germline ends. Germline-derived CDR1 and CDR2 are SGHTA and FQGNSA. The CDR3 consists of 15 residues. The CDR3 here is CASSPRVRAGGELFF. The CDR3 coding sequence is TGTGCCAGCAGCCCTAGGGTGAGGGCGGGCGGGGAGCTGTTTTTT.

This clone was observed once. This chain joins TRBV28 and TRBJ1-2; D uncertain. This CDR3 is built from 13 residues. The V and J ends lost 2 bases and 4 bases respectively, with 8 bases between them. Germline CDR1 is MDHEN and CDR2 is SYDVKM. The CDR3, as DNA: TGTGCCAGCAGTTTAAACAGACCCTATGGCTACACCTTC. Its translation: CASSLNRPYGYTF.

J is TRBJ2-7 and V is TRBV3-1 (or the pseudogene TRBV3-2); D uncertain. Deletions cut 3 bases from V and 6 bases from J, with 15 bases between. CDR1 is LGHDT and CDR2 is YNNKEL in the germline V gene (reference sequence). CDR3 size: 14 residues. The CDR3: CASSHVRASLEQYF. In DNA, the CDR3 is TGTGCCAGCAGCCATGTCCGGGCCTCCCTCGAGCAGTACTTC.

CDR3 nucleotide sequence: TGTGCCAGCAGTTCGGGACTAGCGGGTAGCACAGATACGCAGTATTTT. Amino acid sequence: CASSSGLAGSTDTQYF. V and J are TRBV6-2 or TRBV6-3 and TRBJ2-3, with 12 positions matching TRBD2. CDR1 is MNHEY and CDR2 is SVGEGT in the germline V gene. V lost 4 bases and J lost 0; bases outside the gene matches: 2. The CDR3 is made up of 16 amino acids.

The CDR3: CASSSRRGDEKLFF. In DNA form, the CDR3 reads TGTGCCAGTAGTAGCCGTCGGGGAGACGAAAAACTGTTTTTT. This rearrangement joins TRBV19 to TRBJ1-4, with no clear D. The CDR3 has 14 residues. V was trimmed by 4 bases and J by 8 bases, leaving 14 bases between them. From germline, CDR1 is LNHDA and CDR2 SQIVND (reference sequence).

The CDR3 nucleotides read TGTGCCATCAGTGAGTCGGGGGCCAACTATGGCTACACCTTC. Its protein product is CAISESGANYGYTF. The J gene is TRBJ1-2, the V gene TRBV10-3; tentative D call: TRBD1 (6 bases). Germline CDR1 and CDR2: ENHRY and SYGVKD. V was clipped by 0 bases and J by 2 bases, with 7 bases between them. The CDR3 sequence is 14 residues long.